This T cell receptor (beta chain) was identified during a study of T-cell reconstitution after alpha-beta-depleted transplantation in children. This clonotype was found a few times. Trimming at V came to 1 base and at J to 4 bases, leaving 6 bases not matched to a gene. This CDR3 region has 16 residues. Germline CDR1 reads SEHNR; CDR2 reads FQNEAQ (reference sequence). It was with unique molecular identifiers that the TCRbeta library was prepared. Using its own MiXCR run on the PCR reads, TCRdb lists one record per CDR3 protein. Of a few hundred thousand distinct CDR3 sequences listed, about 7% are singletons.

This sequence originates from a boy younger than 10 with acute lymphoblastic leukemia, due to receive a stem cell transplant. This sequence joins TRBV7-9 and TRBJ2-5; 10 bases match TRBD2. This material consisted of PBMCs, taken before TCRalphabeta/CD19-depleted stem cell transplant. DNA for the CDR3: TGTGCCAGCAGCTTAGGAGCGGGGGGGGTCGGAGAGACCCAGTACTTC. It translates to CASSLGAGGVGETQYF.